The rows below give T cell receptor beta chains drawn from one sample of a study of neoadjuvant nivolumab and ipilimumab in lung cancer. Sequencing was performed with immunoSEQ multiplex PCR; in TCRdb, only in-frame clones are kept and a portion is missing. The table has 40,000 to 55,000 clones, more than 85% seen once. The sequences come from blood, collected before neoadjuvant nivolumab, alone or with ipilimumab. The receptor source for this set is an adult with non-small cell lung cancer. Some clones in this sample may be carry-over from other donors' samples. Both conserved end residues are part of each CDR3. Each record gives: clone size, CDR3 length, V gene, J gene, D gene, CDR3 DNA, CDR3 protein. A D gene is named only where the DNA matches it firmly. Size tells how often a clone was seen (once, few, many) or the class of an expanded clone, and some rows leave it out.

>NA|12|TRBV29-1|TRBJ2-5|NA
TGCAGCGTTGACAGGGGCCAAGAGACCCAGTACTTC
CSVDRGQETQYF
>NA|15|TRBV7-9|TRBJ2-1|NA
TGTGCCAGCAGCCCTTGGGCCCAGGTGTCGAATGAGCAGTTCTTC
CASSPWAQVSNEQFF
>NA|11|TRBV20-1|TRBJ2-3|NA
TGCAGTGCTACGAGGACAGATACGCAGTATTTT
CSATRTDTQYF
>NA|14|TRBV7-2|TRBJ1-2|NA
TGTGCCAGCAGCTTACAGCCAGCAGGCCATGGCTACACCTTC
CASSLQPAGHGYTF
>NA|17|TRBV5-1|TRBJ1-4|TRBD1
TGCGCCAGCAGCTTGGGGTCCGGGACAGGGGCTAATGAAAAACTGTTTTTT
CASSLGSGTGANEKLFF
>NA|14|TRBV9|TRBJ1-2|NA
TGTGCCAGCAGCGCCCAACAGGGCGAATATGGCTACACCTTC
CASSAQQGEYGYTF
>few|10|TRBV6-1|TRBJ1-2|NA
TGTGCCACTCGGGAGGATGGCTACACCTTC
CATREDGYTF
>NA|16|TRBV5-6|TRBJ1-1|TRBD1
TGTGCCAGCAGCTTAGGGACAGGGGGCTGGTTTACTGAAGCTTTCTTT
CASSLGTGGWFTEAFF
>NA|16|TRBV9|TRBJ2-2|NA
TGTGCCAGCAGCGGGAAGGGAAGGGTGAACACCGGGGAGCTGTTTTTT
CASSGKGRVNTGELFF
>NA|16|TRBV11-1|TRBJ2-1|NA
TGTGCCAGCAGCTTGGCCCCTAGCGATTCCTACAATGAGCAGTTCTTC
CASSLAPSDSYNEQFF
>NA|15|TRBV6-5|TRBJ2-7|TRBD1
TGTGCCAGCAGTTACTCGTTCAGGGGGCCCTACGAGCAGTACTTC
CASSYSFRGPYEQYF
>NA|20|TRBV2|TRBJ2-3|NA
TGTGCCAGCAGTCACCCGGGACAGGGAGTTCAGGCGGGAGGCGCAGATACGCAGTATTTT
CASSHPGQGVQAGGADTQYF
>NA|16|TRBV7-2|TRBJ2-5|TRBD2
TGTGCCAGCTCCTCGGGGGCTAGCGGGAGCCGGGAGACCCAGTACTTC
CASSSGASGSRETQYF
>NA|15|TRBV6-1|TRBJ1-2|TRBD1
TGTGCCAGCAGGGACAGGGGGAAGGCTAACTATGGCTACACCTTC
CASRDRGKANYGYTF
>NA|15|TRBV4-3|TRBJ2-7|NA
TGCGCCAGCAGCCAAGATCATGGCGGGTCCGGGGAGCAGTACTTC
CASSQDHGGSGEQYF
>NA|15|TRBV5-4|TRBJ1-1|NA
TGTGCCAGCAGCTTAGGACAGTCGGGTAACACTGAAGCTTTCTTT
CASSLGQSGNTEAFF
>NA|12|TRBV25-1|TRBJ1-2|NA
TGTGCCAGCAGTGAACTGCTGGGGACTTGGACCTTC
CASSELLGTWTF
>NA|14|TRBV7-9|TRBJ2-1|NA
TGTGCCAGCAGCCTAGTACGTATCTCCGATGAGCAGTTCTTC
CASSLVRISDEQFF
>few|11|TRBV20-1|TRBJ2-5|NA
TGCAGCAGGCCCCGGCTTGGGACCCAGTACTTC
CSRPRLGTQYF
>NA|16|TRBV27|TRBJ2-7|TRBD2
TGTGCCAGCAGTTTCCTGATAGCGGGAGAGGGTTACGAGCAGTACTTC
CASSFLIAGEGYEQYF
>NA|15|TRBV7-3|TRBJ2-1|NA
TGTGCCAGCAGCCTCTCCGGGACTTCACACAATGAGCAGTTCTTC
CASSLSGTSHNEQFF
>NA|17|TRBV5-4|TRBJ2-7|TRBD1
TGTGCCAGCAGCTTGGATATAAGGGGGCGAAGCTCCTACGAGCAGTACTTC
CASSLDIRGRSSYEQYF
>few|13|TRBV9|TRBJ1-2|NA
TGTGCCAGCAGCGTAGTATCCAACTATGGCTACACCTTC
CASSVVSNYGYTF